This TCR beta chain appears in the sequencing data of a study of blood T cell repertoires in COVID-19. On the study more broadly: The United States, Italy and Spain provided the acute and convalescent COVID-19 samples. T cells, B-cell-depleted T cells, or PBMCs supplied cDNA or gDNA.

Original processing notes: Amplification with reference gene primers provided the estimates of nucleated cell counts. Clones were read by immunoSEQ multiplex PCR, and TCRdb kept only the in-frame ones, dropping some. That table supplies the V and J calls and clone size; D and trimming were determined from the DNA. The table has about 85,000 clones, around 90% seen once; the top ten hold approximately 2.2%. The CDR3 spans 15 residues. Trimming cost V 6 bases and J 4 bases; bases outside gene matches: 11. Germline CDR1 reads MDHEN; CDR2 reads SYDVKM. The receptor's source is a man between 45 and 60 years old with acute or convalescent COVID-19. V usage is TRBV28 and J usage is TRBJ1-2; TRBD1 matches 7 bases. What was sequenced was peripheral blood. CDR3: CASSPAQGTLYGYTF. The CDR3 DNA reads TGTGCCAGCAGCCCGGCACAGGGGACCCTCTATGGCTACACCTTC.